This TCR beta chain was obtained from a study of T cell repertoires in cytomegalovirus infection. About the study: Through public TCR beta signatures, both CMV infection and matching HLA type were indicated.

Via MiXCR, TCRdb re-called the reads, giving one row per CDR3 protein. The sample shows about a million distinct CDR3 sequences, approximately 31% of them seen only once. To note about this clonotype: Its matching antigen is unknown.

Trimming took 2 bases from V and 1 from J, leaving 6 bases between them. This CDR3 has 13 residues. The V gene's germline CDR1 is KGHSH and CDR2 LQKENI. The TCR comes from a human donor in good health (CMV status not recorded). Some clones in this sample may be carry-over from other donors' samples. This chain links TRBV18 with TRBJ2-7; no clear D gene. The source was cultured CD8+ T cells from PBMCs, collected from culture after CMV antigen stimulation. The CDR3 bases are TGTGCCAGCTCACCATACGGTTCCTACGAGCAGTACTTC. Translated: CASSPYGSYEQYF.